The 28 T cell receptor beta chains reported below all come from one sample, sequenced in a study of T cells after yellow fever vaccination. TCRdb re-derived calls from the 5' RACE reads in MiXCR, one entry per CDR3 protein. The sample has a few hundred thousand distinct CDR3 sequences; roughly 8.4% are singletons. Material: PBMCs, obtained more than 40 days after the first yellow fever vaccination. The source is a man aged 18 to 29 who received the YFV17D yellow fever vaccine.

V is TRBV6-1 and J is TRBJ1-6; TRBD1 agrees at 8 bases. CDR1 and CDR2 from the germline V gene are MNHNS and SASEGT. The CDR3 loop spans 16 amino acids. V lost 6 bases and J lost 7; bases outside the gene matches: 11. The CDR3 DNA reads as TGTGCCAGCAGCTCCGGGACAGGAGCTTGGAATTCACCCCTCCACTTT. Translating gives CASSSGTGAWNSPLHF.

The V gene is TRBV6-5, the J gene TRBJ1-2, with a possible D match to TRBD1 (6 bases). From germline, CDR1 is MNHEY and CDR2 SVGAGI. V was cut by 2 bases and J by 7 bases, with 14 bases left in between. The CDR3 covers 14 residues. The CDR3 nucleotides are TGTGCCAGCAGTTACACAGGGCTAACGGGTGGCTACACCTTC. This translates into CASSYTGLTGGYTF.

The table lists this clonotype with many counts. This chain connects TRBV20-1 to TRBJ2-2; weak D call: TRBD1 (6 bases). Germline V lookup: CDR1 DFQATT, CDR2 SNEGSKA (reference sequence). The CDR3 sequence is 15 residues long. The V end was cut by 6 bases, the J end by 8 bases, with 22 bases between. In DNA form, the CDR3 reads TGCAGTGCGGAGTCCGGGACACACCCCTGGGGGGAGCTGTTTTTT. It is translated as CSAESGTHPWGELFF.

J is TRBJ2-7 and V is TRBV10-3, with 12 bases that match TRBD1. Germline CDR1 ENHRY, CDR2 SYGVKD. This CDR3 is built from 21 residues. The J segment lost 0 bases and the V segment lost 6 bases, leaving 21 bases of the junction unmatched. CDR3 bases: TGTGCCATCAGGCCGGGACAGGGGGCTTCTCAGGGACTATTAAACTCCTACGAGCAGTACTTC. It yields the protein CAIRPGQGASQGLLNSYEQYF.

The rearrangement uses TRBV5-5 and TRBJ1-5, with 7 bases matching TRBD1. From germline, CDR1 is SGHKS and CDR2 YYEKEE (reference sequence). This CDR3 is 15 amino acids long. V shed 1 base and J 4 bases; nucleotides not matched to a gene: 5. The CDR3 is CASSLKGASNQPQHF. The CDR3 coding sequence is TGTGCCAGCAGCTTGAAGGGGGCTTCGAATCAGCCCCAGCATTTT.

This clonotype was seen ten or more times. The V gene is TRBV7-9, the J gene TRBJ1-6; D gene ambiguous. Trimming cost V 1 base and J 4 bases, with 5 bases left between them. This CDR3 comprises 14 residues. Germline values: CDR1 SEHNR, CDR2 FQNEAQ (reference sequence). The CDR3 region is CASSLEQYNSPLHF. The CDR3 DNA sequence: TGTGCCAGCAGCTTAGAACAGTATAATTCACCCCTCCACTTT. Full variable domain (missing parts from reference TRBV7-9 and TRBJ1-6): DTGVSQNPRHKITKRGQNVTFRCDPISEHNRLYWYRQTLGQGPEFLTYFQNEAQLEKSRLLSDRFSAERPKGSFSTLEIQRTEQGDSAMYLCASSLEQYNSPLHFGNGTRLTVT.

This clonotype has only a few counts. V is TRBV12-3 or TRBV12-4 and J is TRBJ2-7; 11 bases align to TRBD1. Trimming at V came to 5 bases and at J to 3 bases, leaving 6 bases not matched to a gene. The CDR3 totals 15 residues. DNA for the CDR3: TGTGCCAGCAGTGGCTCCGGGACAGGGGGCTACGAGCAGTACTTC. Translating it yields CASSGSGTGGYEQYF.

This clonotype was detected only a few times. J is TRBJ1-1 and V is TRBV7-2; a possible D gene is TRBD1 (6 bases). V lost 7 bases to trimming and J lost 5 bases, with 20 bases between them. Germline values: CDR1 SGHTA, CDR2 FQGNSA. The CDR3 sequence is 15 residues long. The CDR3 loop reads CASTNRRGQGTEAFF. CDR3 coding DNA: TGTGCCAGCACAAACCGTCGGGGTCAGGGGACTGAAGCTTTCTTT.

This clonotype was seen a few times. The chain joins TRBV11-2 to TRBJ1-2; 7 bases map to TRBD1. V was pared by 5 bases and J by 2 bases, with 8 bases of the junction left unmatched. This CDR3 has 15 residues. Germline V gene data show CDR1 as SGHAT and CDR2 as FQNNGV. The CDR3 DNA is TGTGCCAGCAGCCCCGAATCGACAGGGAACTATGGCTACACCTTC. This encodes CASSPESTGNYGYTF.

CDR3 protein: CASSSEPFGETQYF. The CDR3 DNA reads TGCGCCAGCAGCTCGGAGCCGTTTGGGGAGACCCAGTACTTC. The chain links TRBV5-1 to TRBJ2-5; the D is unclear. There are 14 residues in the CDR3. V shed 3 bases and J shed 5 bases, with 14 bases lying between them. Germline assignment: CDR1 SGHRS and CDR2 YFSETQ. Variable domain in full (rest from reference TRBV5-1 and TRBJ2-5): KAGVTQTPRYLIKTRGQQVTLSCSPISGHRSVSWYQQTPGQGLQFLFEYFSETQRNKGNFPGRFSGRQFSNSRSEMNVSTLELGDSALYLCASSSEPFGETQYFGPGTRLLVL.

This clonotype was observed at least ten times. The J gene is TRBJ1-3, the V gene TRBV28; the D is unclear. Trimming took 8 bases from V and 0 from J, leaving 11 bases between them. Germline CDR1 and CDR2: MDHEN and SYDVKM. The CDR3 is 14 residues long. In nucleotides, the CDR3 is TGTGCCAGCCTTGGAGCCAACTCTGGAAACACCATATATTTT. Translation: CASLGANSGNTIYF.

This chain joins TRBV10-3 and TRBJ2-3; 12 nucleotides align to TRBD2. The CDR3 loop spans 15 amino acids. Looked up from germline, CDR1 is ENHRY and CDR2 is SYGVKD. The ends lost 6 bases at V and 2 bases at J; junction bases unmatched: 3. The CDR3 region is CAIRGTSGYTDTQYF. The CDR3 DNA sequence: TGTGCCATCAGGGGGACTAGCGGGTACACAGATACGCAGTATTTT.

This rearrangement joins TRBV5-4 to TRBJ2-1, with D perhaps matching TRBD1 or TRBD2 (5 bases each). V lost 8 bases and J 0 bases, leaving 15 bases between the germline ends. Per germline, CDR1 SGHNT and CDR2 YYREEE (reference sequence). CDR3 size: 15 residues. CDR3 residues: CASTPGRSSYNEQFF. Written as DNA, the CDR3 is TGTGCCAGTACGCCGGGGCGAAGCTCCTACAATGAGCAGTTCTTC.

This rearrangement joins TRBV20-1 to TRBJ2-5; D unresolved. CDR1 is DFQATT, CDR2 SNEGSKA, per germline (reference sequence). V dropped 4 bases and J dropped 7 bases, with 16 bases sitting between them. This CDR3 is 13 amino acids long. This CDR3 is CSAKGGPMRTQYF. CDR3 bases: TGCAGTGCTAAGGGTGGCCCTATGAGGACCCAGTACTTC.

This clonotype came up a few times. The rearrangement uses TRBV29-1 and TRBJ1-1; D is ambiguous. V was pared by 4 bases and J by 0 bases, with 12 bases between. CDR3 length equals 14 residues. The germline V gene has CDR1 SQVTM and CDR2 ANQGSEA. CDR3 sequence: CSVVGSILNTEAFF. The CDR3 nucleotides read TGCAGCGTTGTTGGCAGTATACTGAACACTGAAGCTTTCTTT.

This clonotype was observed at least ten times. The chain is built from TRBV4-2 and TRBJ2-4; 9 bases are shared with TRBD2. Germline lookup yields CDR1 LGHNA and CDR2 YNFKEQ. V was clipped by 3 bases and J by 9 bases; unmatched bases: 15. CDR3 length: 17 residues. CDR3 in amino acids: CASSQDLHSGGESIQYF. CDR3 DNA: TGTGCCAGCAGCCAGGACCTACATAGCGGGGGAGAAAGCATTCAGTACTTC.

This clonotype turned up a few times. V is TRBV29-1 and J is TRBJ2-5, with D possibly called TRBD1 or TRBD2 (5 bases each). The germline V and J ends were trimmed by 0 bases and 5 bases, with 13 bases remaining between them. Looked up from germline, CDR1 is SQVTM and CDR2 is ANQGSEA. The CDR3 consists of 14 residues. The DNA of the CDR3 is TGCAGCGTTGAAGATCAGCGGACACCGGAGACCCAGTACTTC. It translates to CSVEDQRTPETQYF. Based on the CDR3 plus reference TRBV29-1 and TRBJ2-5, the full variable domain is SAVISQKPSRDICQRGTSLTIQCQVDSQVTMMFWYRQQPGQSLTLIATANQGSEATYESGFVIDKFPISRPNLTFSTLTVSNMSPEDSSIYLCSVEDQRTPETQYFGPGTRLLVL.

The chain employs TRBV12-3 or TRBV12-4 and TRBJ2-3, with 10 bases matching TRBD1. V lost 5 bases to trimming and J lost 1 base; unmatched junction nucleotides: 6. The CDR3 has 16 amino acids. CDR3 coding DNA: TGTGCCAGCAGTCCTCGACAGGGGGCGCGCACAGATACGCAGTATTTT. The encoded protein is CASSPRQGARTDTQYF.

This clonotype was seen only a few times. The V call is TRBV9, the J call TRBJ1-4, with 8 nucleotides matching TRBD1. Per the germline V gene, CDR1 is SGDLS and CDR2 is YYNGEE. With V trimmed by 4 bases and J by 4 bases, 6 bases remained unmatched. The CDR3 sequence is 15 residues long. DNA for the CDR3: TGTGCCAGCAGCTCCCGGACAGGGAGTAATGAAAAACTGTTTTTT. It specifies CASSSRTGSNEKLFF. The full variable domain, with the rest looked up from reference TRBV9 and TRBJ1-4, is DSGVTQTPKHLITATGQRVTLRCSPRSGDLSVYWYQQSLDQGLQFLIQYYNGEERAKGNILERFSAQQFPDLHSELNLSSLELGDSALYFCASSSRTGSNEKLFFGSGTQLSVL.

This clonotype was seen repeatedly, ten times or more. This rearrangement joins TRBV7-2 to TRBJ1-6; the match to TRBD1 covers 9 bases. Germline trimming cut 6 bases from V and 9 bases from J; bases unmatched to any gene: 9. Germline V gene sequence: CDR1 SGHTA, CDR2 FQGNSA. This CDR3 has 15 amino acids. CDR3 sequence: CASRGTGTGSSPLHF. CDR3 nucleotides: TGTGCCAGCAGGGGTACCGGGACAGGGAGTTCACCCCTCCACTTT. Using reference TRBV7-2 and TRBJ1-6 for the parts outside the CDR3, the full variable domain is GAGVSQSPSNKVTEKGKDVELRCDPISGHTALYWYRQSLGQGLEFLIYFQGNSAPDKSGLPSDRFSAERTGGSVSTLTIQRTQQEDSAVYLCASRGTGTGSSPLHFGNGTRLTVT.

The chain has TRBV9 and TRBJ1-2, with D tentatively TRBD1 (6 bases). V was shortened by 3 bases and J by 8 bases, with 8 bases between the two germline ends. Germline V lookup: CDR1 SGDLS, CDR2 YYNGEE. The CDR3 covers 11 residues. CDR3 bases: TGTGCCAGCAGCGCTGGGACAGGCTACACCTTC. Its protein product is CASSAGTGYTF.

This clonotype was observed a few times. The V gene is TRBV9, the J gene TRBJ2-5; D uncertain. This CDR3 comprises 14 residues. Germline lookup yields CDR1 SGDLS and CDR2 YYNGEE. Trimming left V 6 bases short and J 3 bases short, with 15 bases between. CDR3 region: CASTAGGGKETQYF. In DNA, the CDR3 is TGTGCCAGCACCGCCGGTGGTGGAAAAGAGACCCAGTACTTC.

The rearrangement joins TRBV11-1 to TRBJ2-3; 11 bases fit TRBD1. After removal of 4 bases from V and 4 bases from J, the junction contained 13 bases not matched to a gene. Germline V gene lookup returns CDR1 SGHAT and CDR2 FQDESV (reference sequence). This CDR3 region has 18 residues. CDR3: CASSSRTGGAGHPDTQYF. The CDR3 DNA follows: TGTGCCAGCAGCTCGCGGACAGGGGGCGCAGGACACCCAGATACGCAGTATTTT.

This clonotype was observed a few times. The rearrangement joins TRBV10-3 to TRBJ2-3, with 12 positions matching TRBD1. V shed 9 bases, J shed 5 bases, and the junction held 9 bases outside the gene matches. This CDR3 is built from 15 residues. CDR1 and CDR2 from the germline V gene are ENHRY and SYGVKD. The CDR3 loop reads CAMGGTGGEGDTQYF. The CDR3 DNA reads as TGTGCCATGGGAGGGACAGGGGGCGAAGGAGATACGCAGTATTTT.

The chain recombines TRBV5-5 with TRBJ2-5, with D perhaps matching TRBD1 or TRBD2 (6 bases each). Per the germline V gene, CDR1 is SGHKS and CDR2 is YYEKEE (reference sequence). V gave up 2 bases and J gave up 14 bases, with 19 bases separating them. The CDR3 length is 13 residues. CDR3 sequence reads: CASSFPGGVKRYF. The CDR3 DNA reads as TGTGCCAGCAGCTTCCCCGGGGGCGTCAAGCGATACTTC.

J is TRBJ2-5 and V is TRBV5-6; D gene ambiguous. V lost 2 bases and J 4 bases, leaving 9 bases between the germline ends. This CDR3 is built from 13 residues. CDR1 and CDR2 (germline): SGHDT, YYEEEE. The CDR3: CASSLRRGETQYF. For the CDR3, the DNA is TGTGCCAGCAGCTTAAGACGTGGAGAGACCCAGTACTTC.

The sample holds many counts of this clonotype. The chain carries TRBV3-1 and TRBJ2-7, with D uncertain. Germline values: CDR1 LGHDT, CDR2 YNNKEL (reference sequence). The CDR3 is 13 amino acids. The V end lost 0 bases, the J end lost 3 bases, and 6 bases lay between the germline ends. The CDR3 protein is CASSQDGDYEQYV. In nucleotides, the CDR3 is TGTGCCAGCAGCCAAGACGGAGACTACGAGCAGTACGTC.

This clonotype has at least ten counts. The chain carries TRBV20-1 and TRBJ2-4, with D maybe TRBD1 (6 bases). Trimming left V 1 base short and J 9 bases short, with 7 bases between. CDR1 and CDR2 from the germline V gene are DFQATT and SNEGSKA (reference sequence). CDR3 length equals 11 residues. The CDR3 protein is CSARVGGIQYF. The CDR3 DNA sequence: TGCAGTGCTAGAGTAGGGGGCATTCAGTACTTC.